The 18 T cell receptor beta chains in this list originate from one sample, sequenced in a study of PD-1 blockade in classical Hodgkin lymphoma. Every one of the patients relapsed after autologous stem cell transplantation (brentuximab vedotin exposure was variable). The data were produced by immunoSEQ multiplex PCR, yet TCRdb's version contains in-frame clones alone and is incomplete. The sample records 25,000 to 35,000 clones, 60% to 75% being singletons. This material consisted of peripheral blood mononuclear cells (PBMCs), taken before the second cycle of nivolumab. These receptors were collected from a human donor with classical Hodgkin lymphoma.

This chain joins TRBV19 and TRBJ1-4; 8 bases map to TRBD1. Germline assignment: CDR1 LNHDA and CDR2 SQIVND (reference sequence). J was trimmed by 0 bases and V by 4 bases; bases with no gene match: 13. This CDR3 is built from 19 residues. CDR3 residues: CASSTDGQGTFATNEKLFF. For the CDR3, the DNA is TGTGCCAGTAGTACCGACGGACAGGGCACCTTTGCAACTAATGAAAAACTGTTTTTT.

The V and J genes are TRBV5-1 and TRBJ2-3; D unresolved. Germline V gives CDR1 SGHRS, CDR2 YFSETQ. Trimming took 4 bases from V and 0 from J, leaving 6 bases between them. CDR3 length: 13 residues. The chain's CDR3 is CASSRLSTDTQYF. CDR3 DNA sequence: TGCGCCAGCAGCCGCCTTAGCACAGATACGCAGTATTTT.

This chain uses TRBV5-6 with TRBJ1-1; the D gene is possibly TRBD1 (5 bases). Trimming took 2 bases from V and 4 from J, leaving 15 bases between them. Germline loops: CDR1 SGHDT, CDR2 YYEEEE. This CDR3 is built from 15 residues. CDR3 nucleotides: TGTGCCAGCAGCTTTGTCGGGAGGGGACCCACTGAAGCTTTCTTT. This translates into CASSFVGRGPTEAFF.

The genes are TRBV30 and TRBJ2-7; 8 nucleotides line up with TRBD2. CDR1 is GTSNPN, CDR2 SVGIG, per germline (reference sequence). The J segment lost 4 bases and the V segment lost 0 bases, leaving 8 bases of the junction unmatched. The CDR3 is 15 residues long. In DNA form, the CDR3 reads TGTGCCTGGAGTGTACTCCGGGAGGGGCTTTACGAGCAGTACTTC. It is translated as CAWSVLREGLYEQYF.

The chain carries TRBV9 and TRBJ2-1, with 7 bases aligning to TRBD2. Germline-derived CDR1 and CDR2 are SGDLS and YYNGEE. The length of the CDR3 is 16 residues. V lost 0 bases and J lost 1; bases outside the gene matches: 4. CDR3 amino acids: CASSVDQGGSYNEQFF. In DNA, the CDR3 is TGTGCCAGCAGCGTAGATCAGGGAGGGTCCTACAATGAGCAGTTCTTC.

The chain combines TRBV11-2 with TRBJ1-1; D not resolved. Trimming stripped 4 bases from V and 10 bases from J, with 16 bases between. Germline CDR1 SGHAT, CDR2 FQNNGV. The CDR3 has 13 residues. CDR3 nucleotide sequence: TGTGCCAGCAGCTCCCCCGAGGTGGTCGGAGCTTTCTTT. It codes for CASSSPEVVGAFF.

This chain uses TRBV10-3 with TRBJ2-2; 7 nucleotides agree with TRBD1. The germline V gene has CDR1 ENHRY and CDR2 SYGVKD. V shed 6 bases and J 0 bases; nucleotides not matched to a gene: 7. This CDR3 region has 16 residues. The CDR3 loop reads CAISQDRTTNTGELFF. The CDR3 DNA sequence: TGTGCCATCAGCCAGGACAGGACAACGAACACCGGGGAGCTGTTTTTT.

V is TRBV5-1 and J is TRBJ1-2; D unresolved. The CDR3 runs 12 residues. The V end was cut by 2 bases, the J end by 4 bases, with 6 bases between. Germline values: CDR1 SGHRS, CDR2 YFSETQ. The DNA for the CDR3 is TGCGCCAGCAGCTTTGACGGCTATGGCTACACCTTC. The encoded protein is CASSFDGYGYTF. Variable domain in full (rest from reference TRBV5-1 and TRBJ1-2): KAGVTQTPRYLIKTRGQQVTLSCSPISGHRSVSWYQQTPGQGLQFLFEYFSETQRNKGNFPGRFSGRQFSNSRSEMNVSTLELGDSALYLCASSFDGYGYTFGSGTRLTVV.

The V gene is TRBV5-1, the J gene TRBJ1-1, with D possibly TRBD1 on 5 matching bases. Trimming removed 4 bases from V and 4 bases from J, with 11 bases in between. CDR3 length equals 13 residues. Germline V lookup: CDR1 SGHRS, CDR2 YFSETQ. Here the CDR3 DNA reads TGCGCCAGCAGCAAACAGGCGGGCACTGAAGCTTTCTTT. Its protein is CASSKQAGTEAFF. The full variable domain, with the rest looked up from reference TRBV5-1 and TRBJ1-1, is KAGVTQTPRYLIKTRGQQVTLSCSPISGHRSVSWYQQTPGQGLQFLFEYFSETQRNKGNFPGRFSGRQFSNSRSEMNVSTLELGDSALYLCASSKQAGTEAFFGQGTRLTVV.

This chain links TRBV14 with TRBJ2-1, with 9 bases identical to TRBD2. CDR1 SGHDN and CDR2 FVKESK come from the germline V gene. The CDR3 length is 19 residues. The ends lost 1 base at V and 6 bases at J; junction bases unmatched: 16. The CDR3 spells CASSQAPGIAGAVSNEQFF. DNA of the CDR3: TGTGCCAGCAGCCAAGCTCCCGGAATAGCGGGGGCCGTATCCAATGAGCAGTTCTTC.

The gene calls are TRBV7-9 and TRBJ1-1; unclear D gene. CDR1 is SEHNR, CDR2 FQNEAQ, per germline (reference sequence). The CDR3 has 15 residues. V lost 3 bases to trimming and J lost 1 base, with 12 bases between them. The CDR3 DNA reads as TGTGCCAGCAGCTTCGAGTTGGGTTCGAACACTGAAGCTTTCTTT. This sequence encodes CASSFELGSNTEAFF.

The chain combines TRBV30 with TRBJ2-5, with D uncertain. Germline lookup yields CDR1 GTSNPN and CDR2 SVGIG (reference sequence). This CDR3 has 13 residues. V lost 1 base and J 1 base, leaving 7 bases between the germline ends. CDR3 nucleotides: TGTGCCTGGAGTGGGAACTTCCAAGAGACCCAGTACTTC. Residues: CAWSGNFQETQYF.

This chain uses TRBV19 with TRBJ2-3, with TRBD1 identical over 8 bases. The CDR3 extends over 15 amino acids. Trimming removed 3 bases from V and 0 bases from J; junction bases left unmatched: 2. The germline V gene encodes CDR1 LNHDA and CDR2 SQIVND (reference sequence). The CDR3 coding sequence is TGTGCCAGTAGTATCCAGGGGGCGAGCACAGATACGCAGTATTTT. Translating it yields CASSIQGASTDTQYF.

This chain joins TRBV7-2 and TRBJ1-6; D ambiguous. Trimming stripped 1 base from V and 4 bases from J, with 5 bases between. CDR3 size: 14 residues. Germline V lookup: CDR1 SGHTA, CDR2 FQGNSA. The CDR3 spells CASSLGGYNSPLHF. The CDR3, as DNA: TGTGCCAGCAGCTTAGGAGGATATAATTCACCCCTCCACTTT.

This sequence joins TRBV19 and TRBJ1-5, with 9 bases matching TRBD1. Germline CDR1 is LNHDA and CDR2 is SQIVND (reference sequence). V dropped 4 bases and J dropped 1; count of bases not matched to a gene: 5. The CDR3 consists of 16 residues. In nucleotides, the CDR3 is TGTGCCAGTAGTAGGCCGGGACAGGGAAGCAATCAGCCCCAGCATTTT. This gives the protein CASSRPGQGSNQPQHF.

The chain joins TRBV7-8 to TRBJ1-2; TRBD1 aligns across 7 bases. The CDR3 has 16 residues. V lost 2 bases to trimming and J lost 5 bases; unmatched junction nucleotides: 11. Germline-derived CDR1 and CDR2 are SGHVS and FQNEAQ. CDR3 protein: CASSLHQAGGVYGYTF. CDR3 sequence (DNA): TGTGCCAGCAGCTTACATCAAGCAGGGGGAGTTTATGGCTACACCTTC.

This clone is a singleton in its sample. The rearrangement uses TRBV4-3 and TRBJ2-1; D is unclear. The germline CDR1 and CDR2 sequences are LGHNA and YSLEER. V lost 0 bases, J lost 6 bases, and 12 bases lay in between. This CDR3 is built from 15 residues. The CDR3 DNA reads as TGCGCCAGCAGCCAAGATCTAGTGGAGTTCAATGAGCAGTTCTTC. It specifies CASSQDLVEFNEQFF.

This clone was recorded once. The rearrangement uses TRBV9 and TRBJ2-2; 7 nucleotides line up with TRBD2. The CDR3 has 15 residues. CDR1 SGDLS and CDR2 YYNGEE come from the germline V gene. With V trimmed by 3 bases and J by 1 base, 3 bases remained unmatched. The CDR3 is CASSGGLWNTGELFF. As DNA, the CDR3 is TGTGCCAGCAGCGGGGGACTATGGAACACCGGGGAGCTGTTTTTT.